This T cell receptor beta chain was captured in a study of metastatic and nonmetastatic thyroid tumors. Study findings and constraints: Across blood and tumor, TCR beta diversity in malignant thyroid tumors was reportedly significantly higher than in benign nodules.

There are 15 residues in the CDR3. V gave up 4 bases and J gave up 8 bases; unmatched junction bases: 6. All patients were treatment-naive before thyroid surgery. Original handling: Building a distant-metastasis classifier for papillary thyroid cancer drew on CDR3 differences across clinicopathological groups. TCRdb reprocessed the PCR reads via MiXCR. TCRdb's processing, not the study's, gives the V and J calls here. The sample lists 50,000 to 65,000 clones; about 4% were seen once. As concerns this clone: Its antigen remains unknown.

Sequenced material: blood. The origin of this receptor is a female donor with papillary thyroid cancer or a benign thyroid nodule (not recorded which). Some clones in this sample may be carry-over from other donors' samples. This sequence joins TRBV12-3 or TRBV12-4 and TRBJ2-1, with 12 bases identical to TRBD2. The CDR3 sequence: CASSSGTSGPHEQFF. CDR3 sequence (DNA): TGTGCCAGCAGTTCCGGGACTAGCGGGCCCCATGAGCAGTTCTTC.